The TCR beta chain described here comes from a study of cytomegalovirus exposure and HLA in healthy donors. Study-level results: Likely technical artifact: a cluster of highly shared sequence variants. The productive fraction for most TCR beta V segments was about 87% or about 30% in an earlier analysis. The records held CMV serostatus as the only immune exposure information.

Germline values: CDR1 MNHEY, CDR2 SVGAGI. The CDR3 is 15 amino acids. V was clipped by 6 bases and J by 10 bases; unmatched bases: 10. Primers: 60 Vbeta forward and 13 Jbeta reverse. TCRdb keeps only in-frame clones here, not all; method: immunoSEQ multiplex PCR. This repertoire shows under 150,000 clones, around 78% found once; its top ten account for around 5.9%. As for this clone: The antigen remains unidentified.

Sequenced sample: PBMCs. The source of this sequence is a middle-aged woman in good health and CMV-seropositive. The gene calls are TRBV6-5 and TRBJ1-3, with 12 bases fitting TRBD1. CDR3 sequence (DNA): TGTGCCAGCAGCACCCCGGGACAGGGGGCAGGTACCATATATTTT. Its protein is CASSTPGQGAGTIYF.